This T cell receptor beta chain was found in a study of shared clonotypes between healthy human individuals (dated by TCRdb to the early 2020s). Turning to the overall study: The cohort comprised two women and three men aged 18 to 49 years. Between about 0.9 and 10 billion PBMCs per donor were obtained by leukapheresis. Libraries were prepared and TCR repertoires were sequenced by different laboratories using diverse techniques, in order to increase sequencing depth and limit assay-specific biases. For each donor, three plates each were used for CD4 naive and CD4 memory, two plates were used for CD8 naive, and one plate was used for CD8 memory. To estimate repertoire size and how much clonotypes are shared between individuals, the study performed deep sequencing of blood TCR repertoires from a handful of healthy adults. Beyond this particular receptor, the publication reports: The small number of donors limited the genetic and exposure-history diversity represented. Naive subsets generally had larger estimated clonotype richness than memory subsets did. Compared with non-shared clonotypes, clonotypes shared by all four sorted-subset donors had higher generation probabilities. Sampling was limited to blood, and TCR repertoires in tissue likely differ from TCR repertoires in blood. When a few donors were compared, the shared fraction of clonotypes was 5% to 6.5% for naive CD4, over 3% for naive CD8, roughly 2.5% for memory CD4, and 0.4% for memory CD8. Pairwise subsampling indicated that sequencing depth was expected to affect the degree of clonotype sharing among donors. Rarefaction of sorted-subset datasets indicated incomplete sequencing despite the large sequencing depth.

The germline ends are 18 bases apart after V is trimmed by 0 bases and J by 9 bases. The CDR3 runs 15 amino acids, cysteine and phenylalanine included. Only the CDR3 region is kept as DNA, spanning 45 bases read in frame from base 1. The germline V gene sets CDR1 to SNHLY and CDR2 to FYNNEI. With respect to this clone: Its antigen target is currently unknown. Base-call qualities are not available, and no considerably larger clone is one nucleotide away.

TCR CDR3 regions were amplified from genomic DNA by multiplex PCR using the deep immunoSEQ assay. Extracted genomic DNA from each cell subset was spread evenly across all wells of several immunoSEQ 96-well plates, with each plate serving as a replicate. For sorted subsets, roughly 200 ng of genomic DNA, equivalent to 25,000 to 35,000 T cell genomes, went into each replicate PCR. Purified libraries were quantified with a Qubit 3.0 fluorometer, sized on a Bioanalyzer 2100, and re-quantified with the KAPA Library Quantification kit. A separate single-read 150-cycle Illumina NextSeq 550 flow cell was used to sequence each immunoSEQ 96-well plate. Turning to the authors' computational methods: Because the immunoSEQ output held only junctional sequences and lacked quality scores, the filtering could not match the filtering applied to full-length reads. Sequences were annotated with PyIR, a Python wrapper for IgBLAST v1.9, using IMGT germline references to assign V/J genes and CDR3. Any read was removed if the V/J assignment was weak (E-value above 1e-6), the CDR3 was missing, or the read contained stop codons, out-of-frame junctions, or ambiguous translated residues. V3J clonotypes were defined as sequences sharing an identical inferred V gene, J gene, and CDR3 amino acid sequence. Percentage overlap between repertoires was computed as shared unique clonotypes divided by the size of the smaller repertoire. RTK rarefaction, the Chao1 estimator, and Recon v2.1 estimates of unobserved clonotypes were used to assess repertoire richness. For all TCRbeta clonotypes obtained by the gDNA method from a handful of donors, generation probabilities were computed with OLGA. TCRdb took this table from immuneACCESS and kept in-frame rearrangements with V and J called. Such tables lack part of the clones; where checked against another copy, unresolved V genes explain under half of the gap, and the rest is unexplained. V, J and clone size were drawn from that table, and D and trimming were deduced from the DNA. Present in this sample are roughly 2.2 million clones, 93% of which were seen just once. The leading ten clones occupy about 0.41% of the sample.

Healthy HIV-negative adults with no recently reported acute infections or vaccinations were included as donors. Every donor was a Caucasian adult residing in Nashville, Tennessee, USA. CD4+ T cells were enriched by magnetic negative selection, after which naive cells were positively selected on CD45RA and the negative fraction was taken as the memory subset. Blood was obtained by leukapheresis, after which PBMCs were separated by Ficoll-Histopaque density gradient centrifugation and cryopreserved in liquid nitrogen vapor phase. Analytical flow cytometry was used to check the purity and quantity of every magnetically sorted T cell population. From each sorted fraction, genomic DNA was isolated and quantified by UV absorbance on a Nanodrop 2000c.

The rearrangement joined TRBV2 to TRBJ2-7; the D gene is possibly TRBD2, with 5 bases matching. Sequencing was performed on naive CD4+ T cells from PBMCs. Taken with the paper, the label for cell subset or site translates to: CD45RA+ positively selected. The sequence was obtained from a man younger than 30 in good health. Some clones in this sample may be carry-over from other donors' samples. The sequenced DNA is TGTGCCAGCAGTGAAGCGGGGTTTTTGGAGGTCGGGCAGTACTTC. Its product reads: CASSEAGFLEVGQYF. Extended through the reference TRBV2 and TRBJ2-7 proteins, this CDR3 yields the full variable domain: EPEVTQTPSHQVTQMGQEVILRCVPISNHLYFYWYRQILGQKVEFLVSFYNNEISEKSEIFDDQFSVERPDGSNFTLKIRSTKLEDSAMYFCASSEAGFLEVGQYFGPGTRLTVT.